A selection of T cell receptor beta chains follows, all from one sample in a study of beta chain features in type 1 diabetes. Clones were read by immunoSEQ multiplex PCR, and TCRdb kept only the in-frame ones, dropping some. This table holds about 370,000 clones, more than 13% found once. The sample was naive CD4+ T cells from blood. The receptors derive from a woman aged 18-35 years in good health. The CDR3 runs from the conserved cysteine through the conserved F or W. Each record gives: V gene, D gene, clone size, J gene, CDR3 DNA, CDR3 protein. The D gene is left open where the match is weak. Clone size is stated in some rows and not others, as once, few, many or a class when expanded.

v_gene: TRBV7-2
d_gene: TRBD1
abundance: NA
j_gene: TRBJ2-1
CDR3nt: TGTGCCAGCAGCTATCCGGGGACAGGGAGTAATGAGCAGTTCTTC
CDR3aa: CASSYPGTGSNEQFF

v_gene: TRBV29-1
d_gene: NA
abundance: few
j_gene: TRBJ1-2
CDR3nt: TGCAGCGTTCGACAGACGAGCTATGGCTACACCTTC
CDR3aa: CSVRQTSYGYTF

v_gene: TRBV10-3
d_gene: NA
abundance: few
j_gene: TRBJ2-5
CDR3nt: TGTGCCATGGGGGGGGGCGCGGAGGAGACCCAGTACTTC
CDR3aa: CAMGGGAEETQYF

v_gene: TRBV29-1
d_gene: TRBD1
abundance: few
j_gene: TRBJ1-2
CDR3nt: TGCAGCGTTTCGGACAGGGGCCGAGATGGCTACACCTTC
CDR3aa: CSVSDRGRDGYTF

v_gene: TRBV29-1
d_gene: TRBD1
abundance: NA
j_gene: TRBJ1-1
CDR3nt: TGCAGCGTTGCTGGGACAGATGCTTCCCGGACTGAAGCTTTCTTT
CDR3aa: CSVAGTDASRTEAFF

v_gene: TRBV28
d_gene: TRBD1
abundance: few
j_gene: TRBJ2-7
CDR3nt: TGTGCCAGCAGTACGGGACAGGGGCTCCTCGAGCAGTACTTC
CDR3aa: CASSTGQGLLEQYF

v_gene: TRBV7-3
d_gene: TRBD1
abundance: few
j_gene: TRBJ2-3
CDR3nt: TGTGCCAGCAGCTTAACGGGGACAGATACAGATACGCAGTATTTT
CDR3aa: CASSLTGTDTDTQYF

v_gene: TRBV28
d_gene: TRBD2
abundance: NA
j_gene: TRBJ2-3
CDR3nt: TGTGCCAGCAGTTTAGGCGGGAGGGGCACAGATACGCAGTATTTT
CDR3aa: CASSLGGRGTDTQYF

v_gene: TRBV29-1
d_gene: NA
abundance: few
j_gene: TRBJ2-7
CDR3nt: TGCAGCGTTGCTGGGAGCTCCTACGAGCAGTACTTC
CDR3aa: CSVAGSSYEQYF

v_gene: TRBV28
d_gene: NA
abundance: NA
j_gene: TRBJ1-5
CDR3nt: TGTGCCAGCTATAGTACTGGGGGGGATAATCAGCCCCAGCATTTT
CDR3aa: CASYSTGGDNQPQHF

v_gene: TRBV27
d_gene: NA
abundance: few
j_gene: TRBJ2-2
CDR3nt: TGTGCCAGCAGGGCTTTGGGGCAGGGTGGCACCGGGGAGCTGTTTTTT
CDR3aa: CASRALGQGGTGELFF

v_gene: TRBV4-2
d_gene: NA
abundance: few
j_gene: TRBJ2-7
CDR3nt: TGTGCCAGCAGCCCAAGCGGGTCCTCCTACGAGCAGTACTTC
CDR3aa: CASSPSGSSYEQYF

v_gene: TRBV7-2
d_gene: NA
abundance: NA
j_gene: TRBJ2-5
CDR3nt: TGTGCCAGCAGCTCCGAGGGCGGAAAAGAGACCCAGTACTTC
CDR3aa: CASSSEGGKETQYF

v_gene: TRBV25-1
d_gene: TRBD1
abundance: NA
j_gene: TRBJ2-3
CDR3nt: TGTGCCAGCATAAAGACAGGGGGCTTAACAGATACGCAGTATTTT
CDR3aa: CASIKTGGLTDTQYF

v_gene: TRBV10-3
d_gene: TRBD2
abundance: NA
j_gene: TRBJ2-7
CDR3nt: TGTGCCATCAGACAAGGACTAGCGAACTCCTACGAGCAGTACTTC
CDR3aa: CAIRQGLANSYEQYF

v_gene: TRBV7-9
d_gene: TRBD1
abundance: NA
j_gene: TRBJ2-7
CDR3nt: TGTGCCAGCAGCACGCTACGCCTACAGGGGAGTGAGTACTTC
CDR3aa: CASSTLRLQGSEYF

v_gene: TRBV18
d_gene: TRBD2
abundance: few
j_gene: TRBJ2-3
CDR3nt: TGTGCCAGCTCAGGGACTAGCTCGGATACGCAGTATTTT
CDR3aa: CASSGTSSDTQYF

v_gene: TRBV29-1
d_gene: TRBD2
abundance: NA
j_gene: TRBJ2-1
CDR3nt: TGCAGCGTTGCCCTCGGACTAGCGGGAGTCTTCAATGAGCAGTTCTTC
CDR3aa: CSVALGLAGVFNEQFF

v_gene: TRBV29-1
d_gene: NA
abundance: NA
j_gene: TRBJ1-3
CDR3nt: TGCAGCGTTGAAGAACAGGGTGGGAACACCATATATTTT
CDR3aa: CSVEEQGGNTIYF

v_gene: TRBV29-1
d_gene: TRBD2
abundance: few
j_gene: TRBJ2-7
CDR3nt: TGCAGCGTTGGGCTAGCGGACCGATTTCTCTACGAGCAGTACTTC
CDR3aa: CSVGLADRFLYEQYF

v_gene: TRBV4-2
d_gene: TRBD2
abundance: few
j_gene: TRBJ2-3
CDR3nt: TGTGCCAGCAGCCAAGACGGACTAGCGGTCACAGATACGCAGTATTTT
CDR3aa: CASSQDGLAVTDTQYF

v_gene: TRBV7-8
d_gene: NA
abundance: NA
j_gene: TRBJ1-2
CDR3nt: TGTGCCAGCAGCTTTTGGGACGGCGGGGACTATGGCTACACCTTC
CDR3aa: CASSFWDGGDYGYTF

v_gene: TRBV28
d_gene: NA
abundance: few
j_gene: TRBJ2-7
CDR3nt: TGTGCCAGCAGTCCGGTAGGAGCCAACGAGCAGTACTTC
CDR3aa: CASSPVGANEQYF

v_gene: TRBV5-4
d_gene: TRBD1
abundance: NA
j_gene: TRBJ2-3
CDR3nt: TGTGCCAGCAGCCCCTGGACAGGCGGTTCGGATACGCAGTATTTT
CDR3aa: CASSPWTGGSDTQYF

v_gene: TRBV7-2
d_gene: TRBD1
abundance: NA
j_gene: TRBJ2-7
CDR3nt: TGTGCCAGCAGGTCGGGACAGGGGACCTACGAGCAGTACTTC
CDR3aa: CASRSGQGTYEQYF

v_gene: TRBV30
d_gene: NA
abundance: few
j_gene: TRBJ2-6
CDR3nt: TGTGCCTGGAGTGTACCAGGTTCTGGGGCCAACGTCCTGACTTTC
CDR3aa: CAWSVPGSGANVLTF

v_gene: TRBV7-2
d_gene: NA
abundance: NA
j_gene: TRBJ2-7
CDR3nt: TGTGCCAGCAGCATTACGGGAGCCGGCTACGAGCAGTACTTC
CDR3aa: CASSITGAGYEQYF

v_gene: TRBV28
d_gene: TRBD1
abundance: NA
j_gene: TRBJ1-5
CDR3nt: TGTGCCAGCAGTTTAGGGACAGGGGTCAATCAGCCCCAGCATTTT
CDR3aa: CASSLGTGVNQPQHF

v_gene: TRBV6-1
d_gene: TRBD1
abundance: NA
j_gene: TRBJ1-3
CDR3nt: TGTGCCAGCACCACCGGGACAGGGGGAAACACCATATATTTT
CDR3aa: CASTTGTGGNTIYF

v_gene: TRBV28
d_gene: NA
abundance: NA
j_gene: TRBJ1-2
CDR3nt: TGTGCCAGCAGTTTATCGGGCAGGGTCCATGGCTACACCTTC
CDR3aa: CASSLSGRVHGYTF

v_gene: TRBV29-1
d_gene: NA
abundance: few
j_gene: TRBJ2-3
CDR3nt: TGCAGCGTTGAGCCCCAGGCAGATACGCAGTATTTT
CDR3aa: CSVEPQADTQYF